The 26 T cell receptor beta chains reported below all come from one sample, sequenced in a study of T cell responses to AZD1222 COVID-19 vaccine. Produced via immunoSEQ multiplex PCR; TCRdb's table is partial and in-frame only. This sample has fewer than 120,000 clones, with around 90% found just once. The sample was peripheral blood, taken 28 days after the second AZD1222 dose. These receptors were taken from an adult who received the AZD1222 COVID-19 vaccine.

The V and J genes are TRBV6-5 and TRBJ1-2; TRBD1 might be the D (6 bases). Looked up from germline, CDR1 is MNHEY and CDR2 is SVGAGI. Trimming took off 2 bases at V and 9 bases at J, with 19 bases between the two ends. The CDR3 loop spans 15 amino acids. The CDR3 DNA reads TGTGCCAGCAGTTACACCCCGGACAGAGGGAAAAGCTACACCTTC. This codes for CASSYTPDRGKSYTF.

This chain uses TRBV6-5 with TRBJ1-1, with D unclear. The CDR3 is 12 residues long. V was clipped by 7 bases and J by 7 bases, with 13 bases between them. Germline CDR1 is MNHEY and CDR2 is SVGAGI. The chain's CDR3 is CASTAGSIEAFF. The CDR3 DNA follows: TGTGCCAGCACTGCCGGAAGCATTGAAGCTTTCTTT.

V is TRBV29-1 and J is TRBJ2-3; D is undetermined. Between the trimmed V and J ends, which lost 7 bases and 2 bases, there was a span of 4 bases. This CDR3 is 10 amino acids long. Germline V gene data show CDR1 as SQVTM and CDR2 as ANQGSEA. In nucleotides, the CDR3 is TGCAGCGCTTCCACAGATACGCAGTATTTT. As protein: CSASTDTQYF.

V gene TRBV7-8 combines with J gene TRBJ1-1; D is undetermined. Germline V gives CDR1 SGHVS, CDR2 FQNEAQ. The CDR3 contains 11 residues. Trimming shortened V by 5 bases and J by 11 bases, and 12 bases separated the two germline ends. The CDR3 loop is CASSPFQGAFF. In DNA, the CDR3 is TGTGCCAGCAGCCCCTTTCAAGGCGCTTTCTTT.

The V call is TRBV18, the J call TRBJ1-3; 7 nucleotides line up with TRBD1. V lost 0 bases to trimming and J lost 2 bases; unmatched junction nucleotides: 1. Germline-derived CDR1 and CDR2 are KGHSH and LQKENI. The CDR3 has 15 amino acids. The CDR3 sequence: CASSPPGTAGNTIYF. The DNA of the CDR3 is TGTGCCAGCTCACCACCCGGGACAGCTGGAAACACCATATATTTT.

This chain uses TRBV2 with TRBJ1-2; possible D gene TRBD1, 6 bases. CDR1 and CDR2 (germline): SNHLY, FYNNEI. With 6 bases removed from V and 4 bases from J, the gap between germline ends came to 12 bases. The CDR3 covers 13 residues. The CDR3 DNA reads TGTGCCAGCAGCCCTGGGGGGCTCTATGGCTACACCTTC. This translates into CASSPGGLYGYTF.

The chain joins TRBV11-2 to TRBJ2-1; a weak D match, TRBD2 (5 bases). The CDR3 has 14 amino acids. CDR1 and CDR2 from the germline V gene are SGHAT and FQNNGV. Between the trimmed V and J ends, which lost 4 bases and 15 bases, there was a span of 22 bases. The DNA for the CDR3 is TGTGCCAGCAGCTCAACTCTTTCGGGGAGTTTTACGTTCTTC. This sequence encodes CASSSTLSGSFTFF. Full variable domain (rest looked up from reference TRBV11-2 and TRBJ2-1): EAGVAQSPRYKIIEKRQSVAFWCNPISGHATLYWYQQILGQGPKLLIQFQNNGVVDDSQLPKDRFSAERLKGVDSTLKIQPAKLEDSAVYLCASSSTLSGSFTFFGPGTRLTVL.

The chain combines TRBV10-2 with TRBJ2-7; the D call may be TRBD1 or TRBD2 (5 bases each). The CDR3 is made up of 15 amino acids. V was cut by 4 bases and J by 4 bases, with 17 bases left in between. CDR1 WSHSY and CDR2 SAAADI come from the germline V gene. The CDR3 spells CASSASWGNRYEQYF. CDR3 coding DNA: TGCGCCAGCAGTGCCTCTTGGGGGAATCGGTACGAGCAGTACTTC.

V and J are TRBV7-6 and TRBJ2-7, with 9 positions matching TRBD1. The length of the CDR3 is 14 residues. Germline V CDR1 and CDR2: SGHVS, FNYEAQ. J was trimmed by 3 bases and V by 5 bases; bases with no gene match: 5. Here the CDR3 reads CASSRDRGIYEQYF. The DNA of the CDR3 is TGTGCCAGCAGCCGCGACAGGGGGATCTACGAGCAGTACTTC.

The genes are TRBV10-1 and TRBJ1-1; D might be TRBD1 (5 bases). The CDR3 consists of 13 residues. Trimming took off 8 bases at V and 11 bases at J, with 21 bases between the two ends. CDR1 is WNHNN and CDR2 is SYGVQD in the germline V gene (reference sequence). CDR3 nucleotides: TGCGCCAGCTCAATTGAATCCGGGGCCTCGGCTTTCTTT. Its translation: CASSIESGASAFF.

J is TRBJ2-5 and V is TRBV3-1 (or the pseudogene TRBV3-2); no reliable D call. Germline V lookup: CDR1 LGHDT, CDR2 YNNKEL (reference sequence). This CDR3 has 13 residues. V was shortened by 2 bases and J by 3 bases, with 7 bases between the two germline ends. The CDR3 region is CASSQLVEETQYF. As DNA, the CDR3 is TGTGCCAGCAGCCAATTAGTGGAAGAGACCCAGTACTTC.

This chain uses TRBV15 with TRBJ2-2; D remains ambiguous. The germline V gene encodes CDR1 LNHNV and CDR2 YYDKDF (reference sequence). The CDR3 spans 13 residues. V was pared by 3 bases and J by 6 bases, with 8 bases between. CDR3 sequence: CATSSKGSGELFF. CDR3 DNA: TGTGCCACCAGCAGTAAGGGTTCCGGGGAGCTGTTTTTT.

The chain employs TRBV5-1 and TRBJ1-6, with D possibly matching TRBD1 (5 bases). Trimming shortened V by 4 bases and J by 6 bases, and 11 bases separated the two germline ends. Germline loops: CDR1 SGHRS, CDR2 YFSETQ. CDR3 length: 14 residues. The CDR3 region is CASSTRTLNSPLHF. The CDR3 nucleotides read TGCGCCAGCAGCACCCGGACACTTAATTCACCCCTCCACTTT.

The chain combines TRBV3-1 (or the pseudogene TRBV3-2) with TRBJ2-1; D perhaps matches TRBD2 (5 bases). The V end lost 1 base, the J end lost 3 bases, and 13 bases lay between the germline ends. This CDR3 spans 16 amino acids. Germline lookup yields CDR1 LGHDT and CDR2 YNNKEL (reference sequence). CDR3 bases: TGTGCCAGCAGCCAAGCCTTAGCGACTGGCTACAATGAGCAGTTCTTC. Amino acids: CASSQALATGYNEQFF.

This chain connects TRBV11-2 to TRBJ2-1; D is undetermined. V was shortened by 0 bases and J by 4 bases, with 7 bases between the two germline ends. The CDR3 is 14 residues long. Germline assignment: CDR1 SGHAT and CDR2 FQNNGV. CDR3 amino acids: CASSLDNPYNEQFF. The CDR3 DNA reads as TGTGCCAGCAGCTTAGATAATCCGTACAATGAGCAGTTCTTC.

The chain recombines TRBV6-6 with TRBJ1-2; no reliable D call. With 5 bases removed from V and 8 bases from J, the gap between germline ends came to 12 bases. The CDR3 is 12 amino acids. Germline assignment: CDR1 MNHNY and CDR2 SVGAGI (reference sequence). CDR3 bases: TGTGCCAGCAGTGCTTTTCAGGACGGCTACACCTTC. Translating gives CASSAFQDGYTF.

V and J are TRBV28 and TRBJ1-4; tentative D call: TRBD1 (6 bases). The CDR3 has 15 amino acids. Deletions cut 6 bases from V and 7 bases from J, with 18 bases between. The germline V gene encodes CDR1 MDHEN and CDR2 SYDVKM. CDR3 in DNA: TGTGCCAGCAGGGGGGTACAGGGAATTGGTGAAAAACTGTTTTTT. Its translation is CASRGVQGIGEKLFF.

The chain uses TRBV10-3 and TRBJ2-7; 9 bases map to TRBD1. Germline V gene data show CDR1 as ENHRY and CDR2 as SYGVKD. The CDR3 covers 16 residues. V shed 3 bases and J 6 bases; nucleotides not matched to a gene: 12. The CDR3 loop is CAISEWDRASPTEQYF. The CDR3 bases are TGTGCCATCAGTGAATGGGACAGGGCAAGTCCTACCGAGCAGTACTTC.

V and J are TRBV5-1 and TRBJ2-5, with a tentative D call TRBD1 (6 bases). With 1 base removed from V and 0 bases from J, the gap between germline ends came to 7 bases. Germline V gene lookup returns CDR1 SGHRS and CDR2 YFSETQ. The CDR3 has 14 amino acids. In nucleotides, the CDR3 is TGCGCCAGCAGCTTGAGGGGGAACCAAGAGACCCAGTACTTC. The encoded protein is CASSLRGNQETQYF.

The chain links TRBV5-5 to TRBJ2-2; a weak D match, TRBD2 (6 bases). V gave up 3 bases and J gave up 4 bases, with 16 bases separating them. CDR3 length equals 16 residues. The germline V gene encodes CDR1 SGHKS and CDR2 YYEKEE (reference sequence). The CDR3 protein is CASSWVGGTITGELFF. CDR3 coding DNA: TGTGCCAGCAGCTGGGTGGGAGGCACCATCACCGGGGAGCTGTTTTTT.

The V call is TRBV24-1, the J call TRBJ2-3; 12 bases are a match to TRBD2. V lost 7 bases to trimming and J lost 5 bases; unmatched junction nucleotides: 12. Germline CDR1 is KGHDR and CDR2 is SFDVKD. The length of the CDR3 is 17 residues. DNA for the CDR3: TGTGCCACCAGCCCAAAGAAACCGGGACTAGCGGGAGATACGCAGTATTTT. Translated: CATSPKKPGLAGDTQYF.

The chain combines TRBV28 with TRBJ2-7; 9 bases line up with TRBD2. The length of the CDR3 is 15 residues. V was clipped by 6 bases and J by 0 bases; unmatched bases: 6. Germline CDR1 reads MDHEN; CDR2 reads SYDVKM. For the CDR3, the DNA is TGTGCCAGCAGCTCTAGCGGGGTCAGCTCCTACGAGCAGTACTTC. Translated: CASSSSGVSSYEQYF.

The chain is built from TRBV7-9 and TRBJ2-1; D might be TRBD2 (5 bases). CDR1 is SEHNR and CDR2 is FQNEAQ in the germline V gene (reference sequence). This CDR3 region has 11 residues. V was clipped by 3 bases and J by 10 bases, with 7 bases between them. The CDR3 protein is CASSLLAEQFF. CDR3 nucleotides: TGTGCCAGCAGCTTGTTAGCGGAGCAGTTCTTC.

The CDR3 region is CASSLYDSNQPQHF. The DNA for the CDR3 is TGTGCCAGTAGTCTCTACGATAGCAATCAGCCCCAGCATTTT. The chain combines TRBV19 with TRBJ1-5; no definite D call. Germline V gene sequence: CDR1 LNHDA, CDR2 SQIVND (reference sequence). This CDR3 spans 14 amino acids. V was trimmed by 5 bases and J by 0 bases, leaving 8 bases between them. The variable domain in full, completed from reference TRBV19 and TRBJ1-5, reads DGGITQSPKYLFRKEGQNVTLSCEQNLNHDAMYWYRQDPGQGLRLIYYSQIVNDFQKGDIAEGYSVSREKKESFPLTVTSAQKNPTAFYLCASSLYDSNQPQHFGDGTRLSIL.

The CDR3 spells CASSLAFEGWAFF. The CDR3 region has the DNA TGTGCCAGCAGCTTAGCTTTTGAAGGGTGGGCTTTCTTT. The chain joins TRBV7-9 to TRBJ1-1; D is uncertain. The CDR3 is made up of 13 amino acids. The germline V and J ends were trimmed by 0 bases and 11 bases, with 13 bases remaining between them. In germline, CDR1 is SEHNR, CDR2 FQNEAQ (reference sequence).

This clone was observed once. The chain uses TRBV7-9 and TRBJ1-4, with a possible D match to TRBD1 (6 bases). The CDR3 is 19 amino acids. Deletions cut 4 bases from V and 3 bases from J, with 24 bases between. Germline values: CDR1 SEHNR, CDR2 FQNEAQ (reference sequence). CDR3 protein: CASSYLPGGYRVANEKLFF. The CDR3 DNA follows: TGTGCCAGCAGCTACCTACCCGGAGGGTACAGGGTCGCTAATGAAAAACTGTTTTTT. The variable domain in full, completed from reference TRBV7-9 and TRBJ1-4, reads DTGVSQNPRHKITKRGQNVTFRCDPISEHNRLYWYRQTLGQGPEFLTYFQNEAQLEKSRLLSDRFSAERPKGSFSTLEIQRTEQGDSAMYLCASSYLPGGYRVANEKLFFGSGTQLSVL.